These T cell receptor beta chains were read from a single sample in a study of shared clonotypes between healthy human individuals. Repertoires were generated with immunoSEQ multiplex PCR, while TCRdb's copy carries only in-frame clones and drops some. The sample holds some 2 million clones, 85% to 95% seen once. The sample taken for sequencing was naive CD4+ T cells sorted from blood. The receptors originated from a man aged 18-30 years in good health. Both conserved end residues are part of each CDR3. A D gene is named only where the DNA matches it firmly. Part of the rows lack a size; the others show once, few, many or a class for expanded clones.

j_call d_call v_call clone_size cdr3_aa cdr3_nt
TRBJ1-1 TRBD1 TRBV5-1 NA CASSLALSGTGGRNTEAFF TGCGCCAGCAGCTTGGCCCTCTCCGGGACAGGGGGCCGGAACACTGAAGCTTTCTTT
TRBJ2-1 NA TRBV4-1 NA CASSQEQRSYNEQFF TGCGCCAGCAGCCAAGAGCAGAGGAGCTACAATGAGCAGTTCTTC
TRBJ2-2 NA TRBV2 NA CASRGTGNTGELFF TGTGCCAGCCGGGGGACCGGGAACACCGGGGAGCTGTTTTTT
TRBJ1-4 TRBD1 TRBV19 NA CASGGDRRLFF TGTGCCAGTGGAGGGGACAGACGGCTGTTTTTT
TRBJ2-5 NA TRBV18 NA CASSPPGTQETQYF TGTGCCAGCTCACCACCGGGGACGCAAGAGACCCAGTACTTC
TRBJ2-5 NA TRBV28 NA CASKTPIGVGQETQYF TGTGCCAGTAAGACCCCCATAGGGGTAGGCCAAGAGACCCAGTACTTC
TRBJ2-1 NA TRBV30 NA CAWRPRQGFF TGTGCCTGGAGGCCGCGCCAAGGATTCTTC
TRBJ2-7 NA TRBV27 NA CASSETTRPPYEQYF TGTGCCAGCAGCGAGACAACTAGGCCCCCCTACGAGCAGTACTTC
TRBJ2-7 TRBD1 TRBV18 NA CASSPQGASYEQYF TGTGCCAGCTCACCACAGGGGGCTTCCTACGAGCAGTACTTC
TRBJ2-3 NA TRBV15 NA CATSRDGTLAQTQYF TGTGCCACCAGCAGAGATGGAACTCTCGCTCAAACGCAGTATTTT
TRBJ2-2 NA TRBV5-4 NA CASSLIQGRTGELFF TGTGCCAGCAGCTTGATTCAGGGGAGGACAGGGGAGCTGTTTTTT
TRBJ2-1 NA TRBV7-9 NA CASSGSRGVVHEQFF TGTGCCAGCAGCGGGAGCCGTGGAGTCGTTCATGAGCAGTTCTTC
TRBJ2-3 NA TRBV7-2 once CASAVPSTDTQYF TGTGCCAGCGCAGTCCCGAGCACAGATACGCAGTATTTT
TRBJ1-6 NA TRBV6-5 NA CASSHRPYLGSPLHF TGTGCCAGCAGCCATCGGCCCTATCTGGGTTCACCCCTCCACTTT
TRBJ1-5 NA TRBV9 NA CASSVGVSNQPQHF TGTGCCAGCAGCGTAGGCGTGTCGAATCAGCCCCAGCATTTT
TRBJ2-6 NA TRBV6-5 few CASSPSPSGANVLTF TGTGCCAGCAGCCCTTCCCCCTCTGGGGCCAACGTCCTGACTTTC
TRBJ2-2 TRBD2 TRBV2 once CASRPGLAGRTGELFF TGTGCCAGCAGGCCGGGACTAGCGGGGCGAACCGGGGAGCTGTTTTTT
TRBJ2-5 TRBD1 TRBV11-1 NA CASSQGDSQETQYF TGTGCCAGCAGCCAAGGGGACAGTCAAGAGACCCAGTACTTC
TRBJ1-1 NA TRBV10-3 NA CAISRTENTEAFF TGTGCCATCAGCAGGACCGAGAACACTGAAGCTTTCTTT
TRBJ2-7 TRBD1 TRBV5-1 NA CASSSPRDSINYEQYF TGCGCCAGCAGCTCTCCCCGGGACAGCATCAACTACGAGCAGTACTTC
TRBJ1-5 NA TRBV7-2 NA CASSFAGWKPQHF TGTGCCAGCAGCTTTGCCGGCTGGAAGCCCCAGCATTTT
TRBJ2-1 NA TRBV7-9 NA CASSLTTEQFF TGTGCCAGCAGCTTAACAACAGAGCAGTTCTTC
TRBJ2-2 NA TRBV9 NA CASSVLPGNTGELFF TGTGCCAGCAGCGTCCTTCCAGGGAACACCGGGGAGCTGTTTTTT
TRBJ2-4 NA TRBV2 NA CASKESGKAKNIQYF TGTGCCAGCAAGGAGTCAGGAAAAGCCAAAAACATTCAGTACTTC
TRBJ1-6 NA TRBV7-3 NA CASSLVSGGSPLHF TGTGCCAGCAGCTTAGTCTCCGGCGGTTCACCCCTCCACTTT
TRBJ2-7 TRBD2 TRBV6-5 NA CASSYSNRGAYEQYF TGTGCCAGCAGTTACTCTAACCGGGGGGCCTACGAGCAGTACTTC
TRBJ2-5 TRBD2 TRBV25-1 once CASSTAGGQEETQYF TGTGCCAGCAGTACAGCGGGGGGCCAAGAAGAGACCCAGTACTTC
TRBJ2-3 NA TRBV20-1 NA CSARTPDTQYF TGCAGTGCTAGAACCCCGGATACGCAGTATTTT
TRBJ1-5 NA TRBV6-5 once CASRKTGFGDQPQHF TGTGCCAGCAGGAAAACAGGGTTCGGGGATCAGCCCCAGCATTTT
TRBJ1-4 NA TRBV7-9 NA CASSLAKGQGHEKLFF TGTGCCAGCAGCTTAGCTAAAGGGCAGGGCCACGAAAAACTGTTTTTT